The 6 T cell receptor beta chains listed next were all sequenced from one sample in a study of blood T cell repertoires in COVID-19. Profiling relied on immunoSEQ multiplex PCR, and the TCRdb table lists in-frame clones only, not all of them. The sample carries around 140,000 clones, around 83% recorded once. Material for sequencing was peripheral blood. The source is a man under 40 with COVID-19, enrolled during active disease.

CDR3 in amino acids: CATSRVGSQPQHF. The CDR3 nucleotides read TGTGCCACCAGCAGAGTTGGGAGTCAGCCCCAGCATTTT. The chain links TRBV15 to TRBJ1-5; D not certain. CDR3 length: 13 residues. With 1 base removed from V and 6 bases from J, the gap between germline ends came to 7 bases. The germline CDR1 and CDR2 sequences are LNHNV and YYDKDF (reference sequence).

This chain connects TRBV5-4 to TRBJ2-5; D is possibly TRBD1 (6 bases). Per germline, CDR1 SGHNT and CDR2 YYREEE (reference sequence). The CDR3 has 14 amino acids. V was shortened by 5 bases and J by 5 bases, with 16 bases between the two germline ends. The CDR3 nucleotides read TGTGCCAGCAGTTCCCCCGGGACAAAGGAGACCCAGTACTTC. Translated, it gives CASSSPGTKETQYF.

CDR3 DNA: TGTGCCAGCAGCAAAGGACAGGGTGGGTGCACCGGGGAGCTGTTTTTT. As protein: CASSKGQGGCTGELFF. The chain combines TRBV21-1 with TRBJ2-2; the table gives TRBD1 as D, unverified against the DNA. TRBV21-1 is shown as a pseudogene. CDR3 length: 16 amino acids.

The rearrangement uses TRBV7-2 and TRBJ2-7; no clear D gene. V was cut by 4 bases and J by 3 bases, with 16 bases left in between. The germline CDR1 and CDR2 sequences are SGHTA and FQGNSA. The CDR3 contains 15 residues. The CDR3 sequence is CASSSDGDSYYEQYF. CDR3 nucleotides: TGTGCCAGCAGCTCCGACGGAGACTCATACTACGAGCAGTACTTC. The full variable domain, rest sourced from reference TRBV7-2 and TRBJ2-7, is GAGVSQSPSNKVTEKGKDVELRCDPISGHTALYWYRQSLGQGLEFLIYFQGNSAPDKSGLPSDRFSAERTGGSVSTLTIQRTQQEDSAVYLCASSSDGDSYYEQYFGPGTRLTVT.

This chain uses TRBV28 with TRBJ1-4; 9 bases fit TRBD1. The CDR3 spans 15 residues. V lost 5 bases and J lost 5; bases outside the gene matches: 6. Germline assignment: CDR1 MDHEN and CDR2 SYDVKM. CDR3 sequence (DNA): TGTGCCAGCAGTGCCCCCGGGACAGGGAATGAAAAACTGTTTTTT. Protein: CASSAPGTGNEKLFF.

The chain combines TRBV19 with TRBJ2-5, with 16 bases lining up with TRBD2. V dropped 5 bases and J dropped 5; count of bases not matched to a gene: 14. In germline, CDR1 is LNHDA, CDR2 SQIVND (reference sequence). The CDR3 spans 19 residues. The CDR3, as DNA: TGTGCCAGTAGTTTCCGGGACGGGACTAGCGGGAGGGCCCGGGAGACCCAGTACTTC. Translating gives CASSFRDGTSGRARETQYF.